This TCR beta chain was sequenced in a study of blood T cell repertoires in COVID-19 (dated by TCRdb to about 2020). Study-wide context: Collaborator samples came from the United States, Italy and Spain and covered acute and convalescent phases of COVID-19. The prospective study material was composed of cDNA or gDNA derived from T cells, B-cell-depleted T cells, or PBMCs. The dataset comprised deeply sampled blood TCRbeta repertoires from subjects exposed to, actively infected with, or recovered from COVID-19. The repertoires were released in a freely available public database meant as a resource for research on the immune response to SARS-CoV-2. Samples came from the ongoing ImmuneRACE study (first 160 participants) plus 1,254 subjects from 6 global collaborators. A de-identified subject ID, COVID-19 status, age in years and sex were almost always included in the sample metadata. HLA class I and class II types, where available, came from metadata supplied by the sample provider rather than from assay-based typing. Overall study results and their limits: How much clinical and demographic metadata was included differed by source and by participant, and the metadata was provided uncurated.

CDR1 GTSNPN and CDR2 SVGIG are derived from the germline V gene (reference sequence). V is clipped by 0 bases and J by 6 bases, and the sequence between their germline boundaries is 4 bases long. Measured from the cysteine to the phenylalanine, the CDR3 is 11 residues long. CDR3 DNA is the only sequence kept; it has 33 bases, read in frame from the first base. TCRbeta CDR3 regions were amplified from genomic DNA using the immunoSEQ Assay, a bias-controlled multiplex PCR. From the authors' description of their analysis: The number of nucleated cells in each sample was estimated by amplification of reference gene primers within the assay. Sequence reads were collapsed and filtered to measure the absolute abundance of every unique TCRbeta CDR3 rearrangement. Productive Simpson clonality was computed per sample as the square root of Simpson's diversity index over productive rearrangements. The table was pulled from immuneACCESS by TCRdb, which kept in-frame rearrangements only. Such tables lose some clones; where checked, under half of the loss comes from unresolved V genes, and the rest has no known cause. Clone size and the V and J calls come from that table; the DNA yielded D and trimming. Within this sample are about 250,000 clones, with approximately 85% of them counted one time only. 4.7% of the sample goes to the ten largest clones.

As regards this clone: Its target antigen remains unknown. No qualities accompany the bases; no much larger clone lies one base away.

Whole blood was collected in K2EDTA tubes by collaborating institutions according to the institutions' own protocols. Collaborator samples were shipped for TCRbeta analysis as frozen whole blood, isolated PBMCs, or DNA extracted from either sample type. This sequence originates from a woman aged 70 to 79 with acute or convalescent COVID-19. Sequencing was carried out using peripheral blood. In this chain, TRBV30 is recombined with TRBJ2-3; the D gene cannot be resolved reliably. CDR3 reads: CAWSVLDTQYF. At the DNA level, the sequence is TGTGCCTGGAGTGTACTTGATACGCAGTATTTT. Full variable domain (CDR3 extended with the reference TRBV30 and TRBJ2-3 proteins): SQTIHQWPATLVQPVGSPLSLECTVEGTSNPNLYWYRQAAGRGLQLLFYSVGIGQISSEVPQNLSASRPQDRQFILSSKKLLLSDSGFYLCAWSVLDTQYFGPGTRLTVL.